This is a list of T cell receptor beta chains from one sample in a study of blood T cell repertoires in COVID-19. Using immunoSEQ multiplex PCR, the repertoire was profiled, and TCRdb retains in-frame clones only, with some absent. The sample has some 280,000 clones; about nine tenths are singletons. Sequenced sample: peripheral blood. The receptor set was obtained from a woman in her twenties or thirties with active or convalescent COVID-19. The CDR3 runs from the conserved cysteine through the conserved F or W. D genes are given only for firm matches. A row's size may be missing; if present it is once, few, many or a size class.

D gene	V gene	clone size	J gene	CDR3 DNA	CDR3 protein
.	TRBV5-3	.	TRBJ2-5	TGTGCCAGAAGGTGGAGGGCAGAGACCCAGTACTTC	CARRWRAETQYF
TRBD1	TRBV6-2/TRBV6-3	.	TRBJ1-2	TGTGCCAGCAGTTCTTATGGGACAGGGGGCAGCGATGGCTACACCTTC	CASSSYGTGGSDGYTF
.	TRBV7-2	.	TRBJ1-3	TGTGCCAGCAGCTTAGGGGAGGCCATATATTTT	CASSLGEAIYF
.	TRBV6-2/TRBV6-3	.	TRBJ2-3	TGTGCCAGCAGCGCTCGGGGTGGTACAGATACGCAGTATTTT	CASSARGGTDTQYF
.	TRBV18	.	TRBJ1-1	TGTGCCAGCTCACCACGGGGCAGGGGCGGCGTGAACACTGAAGCTTTCTTT	CASSPRGRGGVNTEAFF
TRBD2	TRBV2	once	TRBJ2-3	TGTGCCAGCATCCCGGTAGCGGGGGGGTCCATCGGCACAGATACGCAGTATTTT	CASIPVAGGSIGTDTQYF
TRBD1	TRBV5-1	.	TRBJ1-2	TGCGCCAGCAGCCGGACAGGGGAAGGGGGCTACACCTTC	CASSRTGEGGYTF
.	TRBV19	.	TRBJ2-1	TGTGCCAGTAGTTCAACCCGGGGGGCCTTTTACAATGAGCAGTTCTTC	CASSSTRGAFYNEQFF
.	TRBV19	.	TRBJ1-5	TGTGCCAGTAACCCCGGGGGGGGTTATCAGCCCCAGCATTTT	CASNPGGGYQPQHF
.	TRBV11-2	.	TRBJ2-5	TGTGCCAGCAGCTTAGAGGGGGGTGGGCGAGTGACCCAGTACTTC	CASSLEGGGRVTQYF
TRBD2	TRBV3-1/TRBV3-2	.	TRBJ2-3	TGTGCCAGCAAGCGGGGGGGCCAACTTAGGCCAACAGATACGCAGTATTTT	CASKRGGQLRPTDTQYF
.	TRBV27	.	TRBJ2-7	TGTGCCAGCATGGGCCGGGGGGAGCAGTACTTC	CASMGRGEQYF
TRBD1	TRBV19	.	TRBJ1-5	TGTGCCAGTAGTACGACAGGGGGCGTTCAGCCCCAGCATTTT	CASSTTGGVQPQHF
.	TRBV4-1	once	TRBJ2-1	TGCGCCAGCAGTCGTACAGTCGACTCCTACAATGAGCAGTTCTTC	CASSRTVDSYNEQFF
TRBD1	TRBV27	once	TRBJ2-7	TGTGCCAGCAGGCAACGGGACAGTTCCTACGAGCAGTACTTC	CASRQRDSSYEQYF
.	TRBV30	few	TRBJ2-3	TGTGCCTGGAGTCTGGCCAGCGGAAGCACAGATACGCAGTATTTT	CAWSLASGSTDTQYF
.	TRBV10-3	.	TRBJ1-5	TGTGCCATCAGAGGGGACTCCCCCAATCAGCCCCAGCATTTT	CAIRGDSPNQPQHF
.	TRBV19	.	TRBJ1-2	TGTGCCAGTAGTACCTCCCGGGGGGTCTATGGCTACACCTTC	CASSTSRGVYGYTF
.	TRBV6-5	.	TRBJ2-3	TGTGCCAGCAGGAAGGCTGGAGGGGATACGCAGTATTTT	CASRKAGGDTQYF
.	TRBV9	.	TRBJ2-2	TGTGCCAGCAGCGTAGGACAGTACACCGGGGAGCTGTTTTTT	CASSVGQYTGELFF
.	TRBV12-3/TRBV12-4	.	TRBJ2-3	TGTGCCAGCCAAGGAGGGGCTAGGTATACGCAGTATTTT	CASQGGARYTQYF
TRBD1	TRBV5-1	.	TRBJ1-2	TGCGCCAGCAGCCTTTCCGGGACAGGGGGCTATGGCTACACCTTC	CASSLSGTGGYGYTF
.	TRBV7-8	.	TRBJ1-2	TGTGCCAGCAGCTTATCAGTCATTAACTATGGCTACACCTTC	CASSLSVINYGYTF
.	TRBV7-2	once	TRBJ1-6	TGTGCCAGCAGCCCGGAGGGGACGGGTTCACCCCTCCACTTT	CASSPEGTGSPLHF
.	TRBV7-2	.	TRBJ2-7	TGTGCCAGCAGCTTAGGGCGGTTCTACGAGCAGTACTTC	CASSLGRFYEQYF
TRBD1	TRBV4-1	few	TRBJ1-5	TGCGCCAGCAGCCAGACAGGGTCGGGCAATCAGCCCCAGCATTTT	CASSQTGSGNQPQHF
TRBD1	TRBV28	.	TRBJ2-3	TGTGCCAGCAGTCCCTGGAGGACAGGATCCACAGATACGCAGTATTTT	CASSPWRTGSTDTQYF
.	TRBV7-2	.	TRBJ1-3	TGTGCCAGCAGCTCCCACCGGGGGGCGGCTTCTGGAAACACCATATATTTT	CASSSHRGAASGNTIYF
.	TRBV23-1	.	TRBJ1-3	TGCGCCAGCAGTCAATCTCCCTCAGTTTACTCTGGAAACACCATATATTTT	CASSQSPSVYSGNTIYF
.	TRBV6-2/TRBV6-3	.	TRBJ2-1	TGTGCCAGCAGTCCGACGACGGCTAGCTCCTACAATGAGCAGTTCTTC	CASSPTTASSYNEQFF
TRBD1	TRBV10-3	.	TRBJ1-6	TGTGCCATCAGTCAGGGGGCTCAGGGTAATTCACCCCTCCACTTT	CAISQGAQGNSPLHF
TRBD2	TRBV3-1/TRBV3-2	.	TRBJ2-2	TGTGCCAGCAGAGATAGACTAGCGGGGGGGCGCGGGGAGCTGTTTTTT	CASRDRLAGGRGELFF
.	TRBV6-2/TRBV6-3	.	TRBJ1-1	TGTGCCAGCAGTTACCGGACAGTTAGGAACACTGAAGCTTTCTTT	CASSYRTVRNTEAFF
.	TRBV5-4	.	TRBJ2-7	TGTGCCAGCAGCTTGGGGCGCCAGGCCCCCTACGAGCAGTACTTC	CASSLGRQAPYEQYF
.	TRBV10-3	once	TRBJ1-1	TGTGCCATCAGTGGGGGGGTTTCGGGTGAAGCTTTCTTT	CAISGGVSGEAFF
.	TRBV19	.	TRBJ2-2	TGTGCCAGTAGTATACTGGGAGGGGGGCCCGGGGAGCTGTTTTTT	CASSILGGGPGELFF
.	TRBV7-9	.	TRBJ2-5	TGTGCCAGCAGCTCTCAAGAGACCCAGTACTTC	CASSSQETQYF
.	TRBV27	few	TRBJ1-4	TGTGCCAGCAGTTTATTCCCACGGGAAAAACTGTTTTTT	CASSLFPREKLFF
TRBD1	TRBV9	.	TRBJ2-5	TGTGCCAGCAGCGTAGCCTGGGACAGCCCCCAAGAGACCCAGTACTTC	CASSVAWDSPQETQYF
TRBD1	TRBV10-3	.	TRBJ1-2	TGTGCCATCAGTGACGGACAGGGTGGTGGCTACACCTTC	CAISDGQGGGYTF
TRBD1	TRBV19	.	TRBJ1-5	TGTGCCAGTAGAATCGGACAGGGTAGCAATCAGCCCCAGCATTTT	CASRIGQGSNQPQHF
.	TRBV18	.	TRBJ1-4	TGTGCCAGCTCCCTCGATGGACAGTTTGGTAATGAAAAACTGTTTTTT	CASSLDGQFGNEKLFF
.	TRBV10-2	.	TRBJ1-6	TGCGCCAGCAGGGGTTCAGGGAATTCACCCCTCCACTTT	CASRGSGNSPLHF
.	TRBV11-2	.	TRBJ1-5	TGTGCCAGCAGCTGGGGCCGACATCAGCCCCAGCATTTT	CASSWGRHQPQHF
.	TRBV18	few	TRBJ1-3	TGTGCCAGCTTGAGGGAAGGAAACACCATATATTTT	CASLREGNTIYF
TRBD2	TRBV6-6	.	TRBJ2-3	TGTGCCAGCAGTTACCCGGCTAGCGGGGGAACAGATACGCAGTATTTT	CASSYPASGGTDTQYF
TRBD1	TRBV12-3/TRBV12-4	once	TRBJ1-2	TGTGCCAGCAGTGAGGGGGCGCAAGGCTACACCTTC	CASSEGAQGYTF
TRBD2	TRBV6-6	.	TRBJ2-7	TGTGCCAGCAGGTCACTAGCGGGGGGGGTGGAGCAGTACTTC	CASRSLAGGVEQYF
.	TRBV6-6	.	TRBJ1-2	TGTGCCAGCAGTCAGGGACAACAGGATGGCTACACCTTC	CASSQGQQDGYTF
.	TRBV7-2	.	TRBJ2-3	TGTGCCAGCAGCTTAGGCCTAGGAACCAGCACAGATACGCAGTATTTT	CASSLGLGTSTDTQYF
.	TRBV6-2/TRBV6-3	.	TRBJ2-1	TGTGCCAGCAGTTACGGCTCGGGTGAGCAGTTCTTC	CASSYGSGEQFF
TRBD1	TRBV5-4	.	TRBJ1-1	TGTGCCAGCAGCCTTGAGGGACAGGGCACTGAAGCTTTCTTT	CASSLEGQGTEAFF
TRBD1	TRBV3-1/TRBV3-2	.	TRBJ2-2	TGTGCCAGCAGCCACGAAGGTTTTCGACAGGGGCGGGACACCGGGGAGCTGTTTTTT	CASSHEGFRQGRDTGELFF
TRBD1	TRBV6-6	.	TRBJ1-1	TGTGCCAGCAGAACAGGGACAGGGCCCACTGAAGCTTTCTTT	CASRTGTGPTEAFF
.	TRBV6-5	.	TRBJ1-1	TGTGCCAGCAGTTACCAGGGCAGCGAAGCTTTCTTT	CASSYQGSEAFF
TRBD1	TRBV5-6	.	TRBJ1-5	TGTGCCAGCAGCTTGATTAGGGACAGGGGGGAGCAGCCCCAGCATTTT	CASSLIRDRGEQPQHF
.	TRBV30	few	TRBJ1-6	TGTGCCTGGAGTGTACGGGGGAAATATAATTCACCCCTCCACTTT	CAWSVRGKYNSPLHF
TRBD1	TRBV6-5	.	TRBJ1-1	TGTGCCAGCAGGAGACAGGGGAACACTGAAGCTTTCTTT	CASRRQGNTEAFF
TRBD1	TRBV18	.	TRBJ1-1	TGTGCCAGCTCACTCCCGACAGGGACTGGGACTGAAGCTTTCTTT	CASSLPTGTGTEAFF